This T cell receptor beta chain was sequenced for a study of blood T cell repertoires in COVID-19. For the study at large: Sample material is recorded as cDNA or gDNA derived from T cells, B-cell-depleted T cells, or PBMCs.

This clone was counted once. V shed 0 bases and J shed 2 bases, with 5 bases lying between them. The CDR3 length is 13 residues. Looked up from germline, CDR1 is SGHNT and CDR2 is YYREEE (reference sequence). Authors' processing steps: Amplified reference gene primers provided the basis for estimating nucleated cell counts. Measured with immunoSEQ multiplex PCR; TCRdb has only the in-frame clones, and not every one. V and J calls and clone size are those listed in that table; D and trimming were worked out from the DNA. The data show some 180,000 clones, 80% to 95% seen once. The source material was peripheral blood. The chain joins TRBV5-4 to TRBJ1-1; the D is unclear. The sequence was collected from a man in his fifties or sixties with acute or convalescent COVID-19. CDR3 amino acids: CASSLVSNTEAFF. The CDR3 region has the DNA TGTGCCAGCAGCTTGGTATCCAACACTGAAGCTTTCTTT.